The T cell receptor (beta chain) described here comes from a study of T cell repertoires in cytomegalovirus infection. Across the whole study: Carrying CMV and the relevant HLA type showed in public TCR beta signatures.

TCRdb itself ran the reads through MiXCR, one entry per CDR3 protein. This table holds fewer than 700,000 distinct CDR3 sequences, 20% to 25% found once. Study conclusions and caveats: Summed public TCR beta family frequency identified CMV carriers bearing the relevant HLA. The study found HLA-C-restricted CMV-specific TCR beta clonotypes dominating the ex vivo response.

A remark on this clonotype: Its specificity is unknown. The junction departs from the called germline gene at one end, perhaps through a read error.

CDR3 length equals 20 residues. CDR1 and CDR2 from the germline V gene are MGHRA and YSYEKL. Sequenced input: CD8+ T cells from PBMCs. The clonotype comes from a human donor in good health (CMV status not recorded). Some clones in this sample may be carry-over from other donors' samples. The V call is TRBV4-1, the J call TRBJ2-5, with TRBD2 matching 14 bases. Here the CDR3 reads CASSQETGLAGGYPSETQYF. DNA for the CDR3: TGTGCCAGCAGCCAAGAAACCGGACTAGCGGGGGGATATCCATCAGAGACCCAGTACTTC.